These T cell receptor beta chains were read from a single sample in a study of Ad26.COV2.S vaccination and SARS-CoV-2 variants. Method: immunoSEQ multiplex PCR; TCRdb's copy keeps in-frame clones and lacks some. The sample carries around 300,000 clones, 75% to 90% recorded once. Sequences were derived from peripheral blood, sampled in a trial of Ad26.COV2.S vaccine versus placebo. The receptors originated from a person between 18 and 65 years old who received the Ad26.COV2.S COVID-19 vaccine or a placebo. CDR3s include the opening cysteine and the closing phenylalanine or tryptophan.

CDR3aa: CASRVQVDYGYTF
v_gene: TRBV5-4
j_gene: TRBJ1-2

CDR3aa: CATSSGASWAPGNTIYF
v_gene: TRBV15
j_gene: TRBJ1-3

CDR3aa: CASSLNAGHTDTQYF
v_gene: TRBV7-8
j_gene: TRBJ2-3

CDR3aa: CASSELGQGVGYTF
v_gene: TRBV2
j_gene: TRBJ1-2

CDR3aa: CASSLPLQGANEQFF
v_gene: TRBV28
j_gene: TRBJ2-1

CDR3aa: CASSKGYGTSGGVGINEQFF
v_gene: TRBV3-1/TRBV3-2
j_gene: TRBJ2-1

CDR3aa: CASRAGGETQYF
v_gene: TRBV13
j_gene: TRBJ2-5

CDR3aa: CASKKREGQETQYF
v_gene: TRBV13
j_gene: TRBJ2-5

CDR3aa: CAISDFQGHSGNTIYF
v_gene: TRBV10-3
j_gene: TRBJ1-3

CDR3aa: CAGKPGQAPSYEQYF
v_gene: TRBV6-5
j_gene: TRBJ2-7

CDR3aa: CASRGGYGEKLFF
v_gene: TRBV7-6
j_gene: TRBJ1-4

CDR3aa: CASSPSGEDTDTQYF
v_gene: TRBV7-3
j_gene: TRBJ2-3

CDR3aa: CASSELTGSLWGYTF
v_gene: TRBV6-1
j_gene: TRBJ1-2

CDR3aa: CSVQGANNYGYTF
v_gene: TRBV29-1
j_gene: TRBJ1-2

CDR3aa: CASSAQQGLSNQPQHF
v_gene: TRBV7-2
j_gene: TRBJ1-5

CDR3aa: CASTRSGDPGEQYF
v_gene: TRBV6-6
j_gene: TRBJ2-7

CDR3aa: CASSIKTSGRMAKNIQYF
v_gene: TRBV7-9
j_gene: TRBJ2-4

CDR3aa: CASRDRQDTGELFF
v_gene: TRBV6-5
j_gene: TRBJ2-2

CDR3aa: CASSLSNEQFF
v_gene: TRBV18
j_gene: TRBJ2-1

CDR3aa: CASSYGGGNEKLFF
v_gene: TRBV7-2
j_gene: TRBJ1-4

CDR3aa: CASSPYRQGTNEKLFF
v_gene: TRBV7-2
j_gene: TRBJ1-4

CDR3aa: CASSFRGSSYEQYF
v_gene: TRBV7-9
j_gene: TRBJ2-7